The 7 T cell receptor beta chains presented below share a single source sample, sequenced in a study of T cell responses to AZD1222 COVID-19 vaccine. This table comes from immunoSEQ multiplex PCR, and its TCRdb copy is limited to in-frame clones, with some not included. The sample has 90,000 to 95,000 clones, around 86% seen once; the top ten hold 9.5% to 13%. The source material was peripheral blood, sampled on day 0 of AZD1222 vaccination. The receptors here all came from an adult in good health.

J is TRBJ1-1 and V is TRBV7-9; TRBD1 agrees at 9 bases. The CDR3 runs to 14 residues. Losses at the gene ends were 5 bases for V and 6 bases for J; bases not matched to a gene: 7. The germline CDR1 and CDR2 sequences are SEHNR and FQNEAQ (reference sequence). CDR3 bases: TGTGCCAGCAGCCGATTACAGGGGGCTGCTGAAGCTTTCTTT. This translates into CASSRLQGAAEAFF.

The rearrangement joins TRBV5-1 to TRBJ1-3, with D perhaps TRBD1 (6 bases). Per germline, CDR1 SGHRS and CDR2 YFSETQ. The CDR3 extends over 17 amino acids. Trimming cost V 6 bases and J 0 bases, with 19 bases left between them. This CDR3 reads CASTGTPLKASGNTIYF. The CDR3, as DNA: TGCGCCAGCACCGGGACACCCCTTAAAGCCTCTGGAAACACCATATATTTT.

The rearrangement uses TRBV27 and TRBJ1-3; no clear D. V lost 2 bases and J 2 bases, leaving 7 bases between the germline ends. The length of the CDR3 is 14 residues. Germline lookup yields CDR1 MNHEY and CDR2 SMNVEV (reference sequence). Here the CDR3 DNA reads TGTGCCAGCAGTTTACGCGGGGCTGGAAACACCATATATTTT. It specifies CASSLRGAGNTIYF.

J is TRBJ2-1 and V is TRBV30; D assignment may be TRBD1 or TRBD2 (6 bases each). V was clipped by 4 bases and J by 8 bases, with 15 bases between them. There are 13 residues in the CDR3. Germline V gene sequence: CDR1 GTSNPN, CDR2 SVGIG (reference sequence). CDR3 DNA sequence: TGTGCCTGGACCGGGGGCCTTAGGCATGAGCAGTTCTTC. The encoded protein is CAWTGGLRHEQFF.

The J gene is TRBJ1-5, the V gene TRBV4-2, with D hard to call. Germline V lookup: CDR1 LGHNA, CDR2 YNFKEQ. This CDR3 has 15 residues. Between the trimmed V and J ends, which lost 1 base and 3 bases, there was a span of 10 bases. CDR3 DNA sequence: TGTGCCAGCAGCCAAGGAGAAGGTTCCAATCAGCCCCAGCATTTT. Protein: CASSQGEGSNQPQHF.

This chain uses TRBV7-3 with TRBJ2-1; D is perhaps TRBD1 or TRBD2 (5 bases each). The CDR3 has 14 amino acids. Germline CDR1 and CDR2: SGHTA and FQGTGA. V gave up 5 bases and J gave up 5 bases, with 13 bases separating them. The CDR3 loop is CASSPRRGDNEQFF. As DNA, the CDR3 is TGTGCCAGCAGCCCCCGCCGGGGCGACAATGAGCAGTTCTTC.

This clone was found once. This chain joins TRBV5-5 and TRBJ1-1; 11 bases are a match to TRBD1. The CDR3 is 14 residues long. Trimming cost V 4 bases and J 4 bases; bases outside gene matches: 3. Germline CDR1 reads SGHKS; CDR2 reads YYEKEE (reference sequence). DNA of the CDR3: TGTGCCAGCAGCGTGGACAGGGGGCGCACTGAAGCTTTCTTT. It specifies CASSVDRGRTEAFF.